Shown below are 18 T cell receptor beta chains from a single sample sequenced in a study of lymphopenia after photon versus proton radiotherapy. Produced via immunoSEQ multiplex PCR; TCRdb's table is partial and in-frame only. The data hold more than 60,000 clones, with 70% to 90% observed a single time. The sequenced sample was peripheral blood, obtained from a patient treated with photon-based radiotherapy. These receptors were collected from a man between 35 and 55 years old with gastric cancer.

The chain employs TRBV15 and TRBJ1-1; no definite D call. Between the trimmed V and J ends, which lost 2 bases and 5 bases, there was a span of 9 bases. This CDR3 has 13 amino acids. CDR1 is LNHNV and CDR2 is YYDKDF in the germline V gene (reference sequence). The CDR3 coding sequence is TGTGCCACCAGCAGAAATAAGGGTACTGAAGCTTTCTTT. It translates to CATSRNKGTEAFF.

The rearrangement links TRBV19 to TRBJ2-3, with D unresolved. The CDR3 covers 12 residues. Germline values: CDR1 LNHDA, CDR2 SQIVND (reference sequence). The V and J ends lost 5 bases and 2 bases respectively, with 5 bases between them. The CDR3 DNA sequence: TGTGCCAGTAGTGCCTCCACAGATACGCAGTATTTT. Translated: CASSASTDTQYF.

The chain joins TRBV10-3 to TRBJ2-1; D tentatively fits TRBD1 or TRBD2 (6 bases each). Germline V gives CDR1 ENHRY, CDR2 SYGVKD. This CDR3 has 14 amino acids. V shed 0 bases and J shed 12 bases, with 15 bases lying between them. The CDR3 loop is CAISESEARGAQFF. The CDR3 DNA reads as TGTGCCATCAGTGAGTCGGAGGCGAGGGGGGCGCAGTTCTTC.

This rearrangement joins TRBV2 to TRBJ2-2; D is uncertain. V was pared by 6 bases and J by 3 bases, with 11 bases between. The length of the CDR3 is 14 residues. Germline CDR1 is SNHLY and CDR2 is FYNNEI. DNA of the CDR3: TGTGCCAGCAGCACGGACCTTGACACCGGGGAGCTGTTTTTT. Its translation: CASSTDLDTGELFF.

The V call is TRBV7-9, the J call TRBJ2-1; D is possibly TRBD1 (5 bases). V lost 3 bases, J lost 0 bases, and 9 bases lay in between. There are 15 residues in the CDR3. Germline loops: CDR1 SEHNR, CDR2 FQNEAQ (reference sequence). The CDR3 DNA follows: TGTGCCAGCAGCTTGGGGCAGATCTCCTACAATGAGCAGTTCTTC. Residues: CASSLGQISYNEQFF.

The rearrangement links TRBV7-9 to TRBJ1-4, with 9 bases that match TRBD1. Trimming removed 4 bases from V and 4 bases from J; junction bases left unmatched: 1. The length of the CDR3 is 14 residues. The V gene's germline CDR1 is SEHNR and CDR2 FQNEAQ (reference sequence). DNA of the CDR3: TGTGCCAGCAGCTCGACAGGGGGTAATGAAAAACTGTTTTTT. Its translation is CASSSTGGNEKLFF.

The V gene is TRBV18, the J gene TRBJ1-1, with 12 bases aligning to TRBD1. Germline loops: CDR1 KGHSH, CDR2 LQKENI. V gave up 3 bases and J gave up 3 bases; unmatched junction bases: 5. The CDR3 extends over 16 amino acids. The CDR3 nucleotides read TGTGCCAGCTCACCCGGGACAGGGGGCTGGTACACTGAAGCTTTCTTT. This sequence encodes CASSPGTGGWYTEAFF.

The chain has TRBV6-1 and TRBJ2-1; TRBD1 agrees at 7 bases. Germline CDR1 and CDR2: MNHNS and SASEGT. The CDR3 spans 15 residues. With 5 bases clipped from V and 9 bases from J, the junction kept 13 bases outside the gene matches. The chain's CDR3 is CASSPGQLTHSEQFF. The CDR3 DNA sequence: TGTGCCAGCAGTCCGGGACAGTTAACCCACTCTGAGCAGTTCTTC.

V gene TRBV6-1 combines with J gene TRBJ2-3; D is perhaps TRBD2 (7 bases). Germline loops: CDR1 MNHNS, CDR2 SASEGT. The CDR3 covers 14 residues. The CDR3 loop is CASRIEGGARTQYF. The CDR3 bases are TGTGCAAGCCGGATTGAGGGGGGGGCGCGGACGCAGTATTTT.

The chain couples TRBV19 to TRBJ2-7, with D hard to call. Trimming shortened V by 3 bases and J by 2 bases, and 8 bases separated the two germline ends. CDR1 is LNHDA and CDR2 is SQIVND in the germline V gene (reference sequence). The CDR3 loop spans 13 amino acids. CDR3 bases: TGTGCCAGTAGTATCCAGGTAACCTACGAGCAGTACTTC. Translated: CASSIQVTYEQYF.

The V gene is TRBV7-9, the J gene TRBJ2-3, with 11 bases matching TRBD2. V dropped 5 bases and J dropped 1; count of bases not matched to a gene: 5. This CDR3 has 16 amino acids. The V gene's germline CDR1 is SEHNR and CDR2 FQNEAQ (reference sequence). CDR3 amino acids: CASSLVLAGGTDTQYF. The CDR3 DNA reads TGTGCCAGCAGCCTCGTACTAGCGGGGGGCACAGATACGCAGTATTTT.

The V gene is TRBV7-9, the J gene TRBJ2-3, with TRBD2 matching over 7 bases. Per germline, CDR1 SEHNR and CDR2 FQNEAQ (reference sequence). The CDR3 is made up of 16 amino acids. The V segment lost 0 bases and the J segment 2 bases; nucleotides outside the gene matches: 5. The CDR3 coding sequence is TGTGCCAGCAGCTTAGCAGGCGGGGGTTACACAGATACGCAGTATTTT. Translated: CASSLAGGGYTDTQYF.

The chain couples TRBV4-3 to TRBJ2-3; D may be TRBD1 (6 bases). This CDR3 is 16 amino acids long. Germline V gene data show CDR1 as LGHNA and CDR2 as YSLEER. V lost 0 bases and J 3 bases, leaving 13 bases between the germline ends. In DNA, the CDR3 is TGCGCCAGCAGCCAAGAGTTAGGGGGTCCTACAGATACGCAGTATTTT. The encoded protein is CASSQELGGPTDTQYF.

The rearrangement links TRBV21-1 to TRBJ2-4; the table's D call TRBD1 went unverified against the DNA. TRBV21-1 is a recognized pseudogene. CDR3 length: 12 residues. CDR3 DNA sequence: TGTGCCACCCAGGGTTCCAAAAACATTCAGTACTTC. Translation gives CATQGSKNIQYF.

The chain joins TRBV20-1 to TRBJ2-1; a possible D gene is TRBD2 (5 bases). This CDR3 comprises 10 residues. Germline V gene sequence: CDR1 DFQATT, CDR2 SNEGSKA (reference sequence). V was cut by 3 bases and J by 8 bases, with 5 bases left in between. Here the CDR3 DNA reads TGCAGTGCTAGGGAGGATGAGCAGTTCTTC. Translated, it gives CSAREDEQFF.

V is TRBV5-1 and J is TRBJ1-4; D might be TRBD1 (5 bases). Per the germline V gene, CDR1 is SGHRS and CDR2 is YFSETQ. The ends were cut back, 4 bases at V and 6 bases at J, with 16 bases in the middle. The CDR3 has 15 amino acids. CDR3 nucleotides: TGCGCCAGCAGCCCGGGTTTTGGAGGGGATGAAAAACTGTTTTTT. Translation gives CASSPGFGGDEKLFF.

V and J are TRBV7-8 and TRBJ1-2; D perhaps matches TRBD1 (5 bases). V was clipped by 1 base and J by 1 base, with 10 bases between them. CDR3 length: 15 residues. CDR1 SGHVS and CDR2 FQNEAQ come from the germline V gene. CDR3 in amino acids: CASSLGDGVNYGYTF. CDR3 sequence (DNA): TGTGCCAGCAGCTTAGGGGACGGGGTTAACTATGGCTACACCTTC.

By sample fraction, this clone is large. The V call is TRBV14, the J call TRBJ2-1, with TRBD2 matching 9 bases. The V segment lost 4 bases and the J segment 2 bases; nucleotides outside the gene matches: 3. CDR1 and CDR2 from the germline V gene are SGHDN and FVKESK. There are 15 residues in the CDR3. CDR3 bases: TGTGCCAGCAGCCCAGGACTAGCGACCTACAATGAGCAGTTCTTC. Translating gives CASSPGLATYNEQFF.